This entry lists 10 T cell receptor beta chains sequenced from one sample in a study of tumor and adjacent non-tumor tissue in lung cancer (dated by TCRdb to between 2018 and 2020). The library was made by multiplex PCR. Sequencing instrument: Illumina HiSeq 2500. TCRbeta libraries were constructed through three rounds of nested PCR with primers (Table S4) according to protocols adapted from ARM-PCR. TCRdb reworked the public reads: Q25 trimming with fastp, MiXCR clone assembly, productive beta chains retained. Identical CDR3 protein sequences are pooled into one entry, listed with their most common genes and DNA. The sample table holds 60,000 to 85,000 distinct CDR3 sequences, of which about three quarters were seen once. The ten largest clones take up 10% to 15% of the sample. RNA was isolated from bulk unsorted tissue, and RNA quality was assessed with a NanoDrop ND-1000 and an Agilent 2100. Sequences were obtained from lung tumor tissue. The receptors shown here come from a woman in her forties or fifties with non-small cell lung cancer.

J is TRBJ2-7 and V is TRBV5-6, with D hard to call. Trimming removed 0 bases from V and 12 bases from J, with 16 bases in between. The CDR3 runs to 13 residues. Germline-derived CDR1 and CDR2 are SGHDT and YYEEEE. CDR3 in DNA: TGTGCCAGCAGCTTGGATGCTACCTACGAACGGTACTTC. This translates into CASSLDATYERYF.

On this clonotype itself: One end of the junction varies from germline; a read error may be responsible. The chain combines TRBV11-3 with TRBJ2-2; D possibly uses TRBD1 or TRBD2 (5 bases each). Germline V gives CDR1 SGHNT, CDR2 YENEEA. This CDR3 has 15 residues. CDR3 residues: CGSSFTREFPGKLLF. The CDR3 bases are TGTGGCAGCAGCTTTACCAGGGAATTCCCCGGGAAGCTGTTATTT. Full variable domain (missing parts from reference TRBV11-3 and TRBJ2-2): EAGVVQSPRYKIIEKKQPVAFWCNPISGHNTLYWYLQNLGQGPELLIRYENEEAVDDSQLPKDRFSAERLKGVDSTLKIQPAELGDSAVYLCGSSFTREFPGKLLFGEGSRLTVL.

About this clonotype: One end of the junction does not line up with germline, which may come from a read error. This chain links TRBV6-5 with TRBJ1-4, with D hard to call. The CDR3 has 13 residues. Germline loops: CDR1 MNHEY, CDR2 SVGAGI. The CDR3 sequence is CASTRTGNEKLSF. For the CDR3, the DNA is TGTGCCAGCACCCGCACTGGGAACGAAAAACTGTCTTTT.

This clonotype was counted ten times or more. The CDR3 bases are TGTGCCAGCAGTTCGGGGACAGCCCGGCAGTACTTC. Its translation is CASSSGTARQYF. The chain employs TRBV12-3 or TRBV12-4 and TRBJ2-7, with 7 nucleotides matching TRBD1. With V trimmed by 4 bases and J by 9 bases, 6 bases remained unmatched. This CDR3 has 12 amino acids.

A single count supports this clonotype. The CDR3 carries no conserved terminal phenylalanine or tryptophan, so it likely arises from a read error. The chain recombines TRBV12-3 or TRBV12-4 with TRBJ2-5; no clear D gene. Trimming took off 4 bases at V and 2 bases at J, with 11 bases between the two ends. The CDR3 length is 14 residues. The CDR3 DNA reads as TGTGCCAGCAGTTACCCAGAAAGTCAAGAGACCCAGTACATC. Protein sequence: CASSYPESQETQYI.

Of note for this clonotype: A much more abundant neighbour one base away suggests this may be a read error. The CDR3 bases are TGCAGTGCAGCTCCGAGACTAGAGGGATACAATGAGCAGTTCTTC. Protein: CSAAPRLEGYNEQFF. The chain couples TRBV20-1 to TRBJ2-1; possible D gene TRBD2, 6 bases. V was clipped by 6 bases and J by 4 bases, with 19 bases between them. The CDR3 runs 15 residues. CDR1 is DFQATT, CDR2 SNEGSKA, per germline (reference sequence).

V and J are TRBV29-1 and TRBJ1-2; D possibly corresponds to TRBD1 (5 bases). The germline V gene encodes CDR1 SQVTM and CDR2 ANQGSEA. CDR3 size: 14 residues. The CDR3 nucleotides read TGCGGCGCCTCGGTCATGGAGGGGATGGATGTCTACACCTTC. It yields the protein CGASVMEGMDVYTF.

In the case of this clonotype: A read error may produce the germline difference seen at one junction end. The chain employs TRBV5-4 and TRBJ2-3; D gene unclear. This CDR3 is built from 16 residues. Germline CDR1 is SGHNT and CDR2 is YYREEE (reference sequence). CDR3 sequence: CASSLVSVYQTNTQYF. CDR3 DNA sequence: TGCGCCAGCAGCTTGGTTAGTGTCTACCAGACAAATACGCAGTATTTT. Filled out from reference TRBV5-4 and TRBJ2-3, the complete variable domain reads ETGVTQSPTHLIKTRGQQVTLRCSSQSGHNTVSWYQQALGQGPQFIFQYYREEENGRGNFPPRFSGLQFPNYSSELNVNALELDDSALYLCASSLVSVYQTNTQYFGPGTRLTVL.

The rearrangement uses TRBV9 and TRBJ2-1, with TRBD2 identical over 7 bases. The CDR3 consists of 15 residues. Germline V lookup: CDR1 SGDLS, CDR2 YYNGEE. V lost 4 bases to trimming and J lost 12 bases; unmatched junction nucleotides: 16. In DNA form, the CDR3 reads TGTGCCAGCAGCCCGGCGGCTAGCGGAAGTAGTGGGCAGTTCTTC. It yields the protein CASSPAASGSSGQFF.

The V gene is TRBV6-2 or TRBV6-3, the J gene TRBJ2-7, with 12 bases identical to TRBD1. Losses at the gene ends were 10 bases for V and 5 bases for J; bases not matched to a gene: 12. Germline V gives CDR1 MNHEY, CDR2 SVGEGT. The CDR3 has 15 residues. CDR3 sequence (DNA): TGTGCCAACCATCTACCGGGACAGGGGGCCGACGAGCAGTACTTC. Its protein product is CANHLPGQGADEQYF.